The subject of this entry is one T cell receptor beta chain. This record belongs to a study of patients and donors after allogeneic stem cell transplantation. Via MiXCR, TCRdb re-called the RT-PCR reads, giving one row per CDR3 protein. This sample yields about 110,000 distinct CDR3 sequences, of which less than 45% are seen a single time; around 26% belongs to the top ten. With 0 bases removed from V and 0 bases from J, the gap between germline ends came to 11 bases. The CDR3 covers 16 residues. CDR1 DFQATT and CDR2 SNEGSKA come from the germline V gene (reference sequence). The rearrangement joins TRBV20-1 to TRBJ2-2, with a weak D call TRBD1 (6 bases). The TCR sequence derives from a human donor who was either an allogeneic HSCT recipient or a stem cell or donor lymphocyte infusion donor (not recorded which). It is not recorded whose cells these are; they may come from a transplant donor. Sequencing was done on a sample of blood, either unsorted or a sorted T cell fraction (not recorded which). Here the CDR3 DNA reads TGCAGTGCTAGAGACTCCGGACAGTCGAACACCGGGGAGCTGTTTTTT. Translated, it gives CSARDSGQSNTGELFF.